This TCR beta chain was recorded in a study of CD8 T cells in acute hepatitis C reinfection. Regarding the study as a whole: Overrepresentation in the naive pool did not explain the preferential TRBV04 and TRBV06 usage seen in all groups. A V04-02/J02-02 clonotype was among some 13 public ones, independent of outcome. Follow-up repertoires were missing for chronically infected subjects.

A word on this clone: Its antigen remains unknown.

TCRdb's table, derived via immunoSEQ multiplex PCR, lists solely in-frame clones and lacks some. The top ten clones hold about 10% of a sample with about 40,000 clones, 80% to 90% of them seen once. The CDR3 loop spans 13 amino acids. From germline, CDR1 is LNHDA and CDR2 SQIVND (reference sequence). Trimming removed 10 bases at V and 3 bases at J, with 13 bases between. Time point specified: naive CD8 control sorted from an acute-time-point sample. The source of this sequence is a woman younger than 30 who spontaneously cleared hepatitis C infection. Sequencing was carried out using naive CD8+ T cells from PBMCs. The chain couples TRBV19 to TRBJ1-5; tentatively, D is TRBD1 (5 bases). The chain's CDR3 is CATWRGFNQPQHF. The DNA for the CDR3 is TGTGCCACCTGGCGGGGGTTCAATCAGCCCCAGCATTTT.